The rows below give T cell receptor beta chains drawn from one sample of a study of early T cells in non-severe SARS-CoV-2 infection. One entry per CDR3 protein results from TCRdb running MiXCR on the 5' RACE reads. The sample holds approximately 52,000 distinct CDR3 sequences, 6.5% to 9% seen once. The sequenced sample consisted of whole blood. The receptor source for this set is an adult who was a healthcare worker with PCR-confirmed SARS-CoV-2 infection or an uninfected control (not recorded which). CDR3s include the opening cysteine and the closing phenylalanine or tryptophan. The D gene is left open where the match is weak. Clone size is stated in some rows and not others, as once, few, many or a class when expanded.

d_gene | abundance | j_gene | v_gene | CDR3aa | CDR3nt
TRBD2 | many | TRBJ2-5 | TRBV5-8 | CASSSTSPQETQYF | TGTGCCAGCAGCTCGACTAGCCCCCAAGAGACCCAGTACTTC
TRBD1 | few | TRBJ2-5 | TRBV4-1 | CASSQDRTGETQYF | TGCGCCAGCAGCCAAGACCGGACAGGAGAGACCCAGTACTTC
TRBD1 | few | TRBJ2-4 | TRBV29-1 | CSVEGDGTGRNIQYF | TGCAGCGTTGAAGGGGATGGGACAGGGAGAAACATTCAGTACTTC
TRBD2 | - | TRBJ2-7 | TRBV13 | CASSLSGNEQYF | TGTGCTAGCAGCTTAAGCGGGAATGAGCAGTACTTC
TRBD1 | - | TRBJ1-2 | TRBV11-2 | CASSLGQGSYGYTF | TGTGCCAGCAGCTTAGGACAGGGCAGCTATGGCTACACCTTC
TRBD2 | few | TRBJ2-3 | TRBV24-1 | CATSDLGNSQRETQYF | TGTGCCACCAGTGATTTGGGTAACTCGCAGCGGGAAACGCAGTATTTT
- | - | TRBJ1-1 | TRBV19 | CASSQGWNTEAFF | TGTGCCAGTAGCCAGGGCTGGAACACTGAAGCTTTCTTT
- | - | TRBJ1-4 | TRBV2 | CASSDVGAESEKLFF | TGTGCCAGCAGTGATGTGGGGGCCGAGAGTGAAAAACTGTTTTTT
- | many | TRBJ1-6 | TRBV9 | CASSEAASYNSPLHF | TGTGCCAGCAGCGAGGCTGCATCCTATAATTCACCCCTCCACTTT
- | - | TRBJ1-2 | TRBV12-3/TRBV12-4 | CASSRDTDGYTF | TGTGCCAGCAGCCGGGACACGGATGGCTACACCTTC
TRBD2 | many | TRBJ2-7 | TRBV6-6 | CASSWSGSVTYEQYF | TGTGCCAGCAGTTGGAGCGGGAGTGTCACCTACGAGCAGTACTTC
TRBD2 | many | TRBJ2-3 | TRBV20-1 | CSATRLAGGHTQYF | TGCAGTGCAACCCGACTAGCGGGGGGGCATACGCAGTATTTT
- | - | TRBJ1-2 | TRBV6-2/TRBV6-3 | CASSPPGAVGYTF | TGTGCCAGCAGTCCCCCGGGAGCAGTCGGCTACACCTTC
- | many | TRBJ1-1 | TRBV29-1 | CSVGQTNTEAFF | TGCAGCGTTGGCCAGACGAACACTGAAGCTTTCTTT
- | many | TRBJ1-5 | TRBV7-2 | CASSLRVRSAQHF | TGTGCCAGCAGCCTAAGGGTTCGTTCGGCCCAGCATTTT
- | many | TRBJ2-3 | TRBV3-1 | CASSRGGLTADTQYF | TGTGCCAGCAGCCGAGGGGGACTAACCGCAGATACGCAGTATTTT
- | many | TRBJ2-6 | TRBV19 | CASSMEGPGANVLTF | TGTGCCAGTAGTATGGAAGGGCCTGGGGCCAACGTCCTGACTTTC
- | many | TRBJ2-5 | TRBV12-3/TRBV12-4 | CASSKTGETQYF | TGTGCCAGCAGTAAAACAGGAGAGACCCAGTACTTC
- | - | TRBJ1-2 | TRBV12-3/TRBV12-4 | CASRLSPGANYGYTF | TGTGCCAGCCGCCTCTCGCCCGGAGCTAACTATGGCTACACCTTC
TRBD1 | few | TRBJ2-7 | TRBV7-9 | CASSRHGTANSYEQYF | TGTGCCAGCAGCCGTCATGGGACAGCCAACTCCTACGAGCAGTACTTC
TRBD2 | many | TRBJ2-2 | TRBV7-3 | CASSRTSGDTGELFF | TGTGCCAGCAGCCGGACTAGCGGGGACACCGGGGAGCTGTTTTTT
- | many | TRBJ2-3 | TRBV7-2 | CASSFDRTDTQYF | TGTGCCAGCAGCTTCGACCGGACAGATACGCAGTATTTT
TRBD1 | many | TRBJ1-4 | TRBV5-6 | CASSLRQTGVNEKLFF | TGTGCCAGCAGCTTGAGGCAGACAGGGGTTAATGAAAAACTGTTTTTT
TRBD1 | - | TRBJ2-5 | TRBV4-1 | CASSQRGQLQETQYF | TGCGCCAGCAGCCAGAGGGGACAGCTTCAAGAGACCCAGTACTTC
- | - | TRBJ2-7 | TRBV10-1 | CASSDRRTGSSYEQYF | TGCGCCAGCAGTGACCGCCGGACTGGAAGTTCCTACGAGCAGTACTTC
TRBD1 | many | TRBJ1-1 | TRBV29-1 | CSVGTGNTEAFF | TGCAGCGTTGGGACAGGGAACACTGAAGCTTTCTTT
- | - | TRBJ2-7 | TRBV2 | CASSLGHPSSYEQYF | TGTGCCAGCTCCTTGGGACACCCGAGCTCCTACGAGCAGTACTTC
- | - | TRBJ1-3 | TRBV7-2 | CASRRGMVSSGNTIYF | TGTGCCAGCAGACGAGGCATGGTTTCATCTGGAAACACCATATATTTT
- | many | TRBJ2-1 | TRBV24-1 | CATSEKDEQFF | TGTGCCACCAGTGAAAAGGATGAGCAGTTCTTC
- | many | TRBJ2-6 | TRBV28 | CASSFGGRFGANVLTF | TGTGCCAGCAGTTTTGGGGGTCGCTTCGGGGCCAACGTCCTGACTTTC
TRBD1 | few | TRBJ2-5 | TRBV11-2 | CASSLGQLYQETQYF | TGTGCCAGCAGTTTGGGACAGCTGTACCAAGAGACCCAGTACTTC
- | few | TRBJ1-5 | TRBV12-3/TRBV12-4 | CASREGNQPQHF | TGTGCCAGCAGGGAGGGCAATCAGCCCCAGCATTTT
TRBD2 | - | TRBJ2-7 | TRBV18 | CASSPEREGYEQYF | TGTGCCAGCTCACCGGAACGGGAGGGGTACGAGCAGTACTTC
- | few | TRBJ1-2 | TRBV3-1 | CASSPTFLNGYTF | TGTGCCAGCAGCCCAACATTTCTTAATGGCTACACCTTC
- | few | TRBJ1-3 | TRBV5-6 | CASSFSGGNTIYF | TGTGCCAGCAGCTTCTCCGGTGGAAACACCATATATTTT
- | - | TRBJ1-2 | TRBV9 | CASRGDRQNYGYTF | TGTGCCAGCAGGGGGGACCGCCAAAACTATGGCTACACCTTC
TRBD1 | many | TRBJ2-5 | TRBV11-2 | CASSSLQGARDGATQYF | TGTGCCAGCAGCTCCTTACAGGGGGCCAGGGACGGAGCGACCCAGTACTTC
- | few | TRBJ2-7 | TRBV12-3/TRBV12-4 | CASTRRGPHNSYEQYF | TGTGCCAGCACCCGAAGGGGACCCCATAATTCCTACGAGCAGTACTTC
TRBD1 | - | TRBJ2-1 | TRBV12-3/TRBV12-4 | CASSLHGTGSYNEQFF | TGTGCCAGCAGTCTGCATGGGACAGGGTCATACAATGAGCAGTTCTTC
TRBD2 | few | TRBJ2-3 | TRBV10-1 | CASSEYSASGVRTDTQYF | TGCGCCAGCAGTGAGTATTCGGCTAGCGGGGTCCGCACAGATACGCAGTATTTT
TRBD1 | many | TRBJ2-7 | TRBV29-1 | CSVEEGRGQQYF | TGCAGCGTTGAAGAGGGCAGGGGGCAGCAGTACTTC
TRBD1 | many | TRBJ1-5 | TRBV3-1 | CASSRTQGGGGNQPQHF | TGTGCCAGCAGCCGCACCCAGGGGGGAGGTGGCAATCAGCCCCAGCATTTT
TRBD1 | - | TRBJ2-2 | TRBV5-4 | CASSYRGGAGELFF | TGTGCCAGCAGCTACAGGGGCGGCGCCGGGGAGCTGTTTTTT
TRBD1 | - | TRBJ2-6 | TRBV28 | CASSSSRTGAGANVLTF | TGTGCCAGCAGTTCCTCCCGGACAGGGGCCGGGGCCAACGTCCTGACTTTC
TRBD1 | many | TRBJ1-5 | TRBV5-5 | CASSRTGSNQPQHF | TGTGCCAGCAGCCGGACAGGGAGCAATCAGCCCCAGCATTTT
- | many | TRBJ2-7 | TRBV29-1 | CSAETGVSDEQYF | TGCAGCGCAGAGACGGGGGTTAGCGACGAGCAGTACTTC
- | many | TRBJ2-5 | TRBV14 | CASSQDREGAETQYF | TGTGCCAGCAGCCAAGATCGGGAGGGGGCGGAGACCCAGTACTTC
- | medium-sized | TRBJ2-7 | TRBV6-2/TRBV6-3 | CASSLASLIYEQYF | TGTGCCAGCAGTTTAGCGTCTCTAATCTACGAGCAGTACTTC
- | few | TRBJ1-5 | TRBV2 | CASSEFYGSNQPQHF | TGTGCCAGCAGTGAATTCTACGGGAGCAATCAGCCCCAGCATTTT
TRBD2 | many | TRBJ2-1 | TRBV20-1 | CSARDTSGRLDEQFF | TGCAGTGCTAGAGATACTAGCGGGAGACTCGATGAGCAGTTCTTC
- | few | TRBJ1-1 | TRBV20-1 | CSASPGNRRSEAFF | TGCAGTGCTAGTCCCGGGAACCGGAGATCTGAAGCTTTCTTT
- | many | TRBJ2-7 | TRBV7-9 | CASSLVLAGEQYF | TGTGCCAGCAGCTTAGTTCTTGCGGGGGAGCAGTACTTC
- | - | TRBJ1-5 | TRBV6-5 | CASSYAGNNQPQHF | TGTGCCAGCAGCTACGCCGGGAACAATCAGCCCCAGCATTTT